These 3 T cell receptor beta chains came from one sample sequenced in a study of cytomegalovirus exposure and HLA in healthy donors. In the PCR, 60 Vbeta and 13 Jbeta primers were used. Only in-frame clones appear in the TCRdb table, and some are missing; sequencing was by immunoSEQ multiplex PCR. The top ten clones hold around 15% of a sample with about 110,000 clones, 76% of them seen once. Sequencing was carried out using PBMCs. Receptor source: a man aged 30 to 39 in good health and CMV-seropositive.

V usage is TRBV4-3 and J usage is TRBJ2-3; D uncertain. CDR3 length: 14 amino acids. In germline, CDR1 is LGHNA, CDR2 YSLEER. V was trimmed by 0 bases and J by 6 bases, leaving 10 bases between them. In nucleotides, the CDR3 is TGCGCCAGCAGCCAAGAAATCGCGGATGATACGCAGTATTTT. Protein: CASSQEIADDTQYF.

The chain recombines TRBV19 with TRBJ2-7; 9 bases agree with TRBD1. This CDR3 is built from 15 residues. CDR1 is LNHDA and CDR2 is SQIVND in the germline V gene (reference sequence). V gave up 5 bases and J gave up 0 bases; unmatched junction bases: 5. DNA of the CDR3: TGTGCCAGTAGTCCCGGGACAGGGAACTCCTACGAGCAGTACTTC. Its protein is CASSPGTGNSYEQYF.

The chain has TRBV28 and TRBJ2-1, with 10 bases identical to TRBD1. This CDR3 is 15 amino acids long. In germline, CDR1 is MDHEN, CDR2 SYDVKM. J gave up 4 bases and V 6 bases, and 6 bases lay outside the gene matches. The CDR3, as DNA: TGTGCCAGCAGCCCGCCGGGACAGGGGTACAATGAGCAGTTCTTC. It is translated as CASSPPGQGYNEQFF. The entire variable domain, with the rest obtained from reference TRBV28 and TRBJ2-1, is as follows: DVKVTQSSRYLVKRTGEKVFLECVQDMDHENMFWYRQDPGLGLRLIYFSYDVKMKEKGDIPEGYSVSREKKERFSLILESASTNQTSMYLCASSPPGQGYNEQFFGPGTRLTVL.